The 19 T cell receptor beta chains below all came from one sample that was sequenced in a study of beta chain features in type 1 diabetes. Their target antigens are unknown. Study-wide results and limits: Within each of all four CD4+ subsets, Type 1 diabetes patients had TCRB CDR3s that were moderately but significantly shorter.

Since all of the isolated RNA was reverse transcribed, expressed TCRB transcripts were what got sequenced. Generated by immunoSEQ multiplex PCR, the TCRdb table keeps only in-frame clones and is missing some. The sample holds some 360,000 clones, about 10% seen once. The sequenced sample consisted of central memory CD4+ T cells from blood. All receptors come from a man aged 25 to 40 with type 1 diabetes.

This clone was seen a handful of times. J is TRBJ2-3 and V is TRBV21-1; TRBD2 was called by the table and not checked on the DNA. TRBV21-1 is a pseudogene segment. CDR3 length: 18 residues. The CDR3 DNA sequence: TGTGCCAGCAGCAAAGCTCTAGCGGGAGGGCCTCACACAGATACGCAGTATTTT. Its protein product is CASSKALAGGPHTDTQYF.

The CDR3, as DNA: TGTGCCAGCGGGAGAACGTCCGGGGAGCAGTACTTC. Translating it yields CASGRTSGEQYF. The rearrangement joins TRBV19 to TRBJ2-7; weak D call: TRBD2 (6 bases). This CDR3 contains 12 residues. Between the trimmed V and J ends, which lost 9 bases and 7 bases, there was a span of 16 bases. Germline CDR1 and CDR2: LNHDA and SQIVND (reference sequence).

CDR3 bases: TGTGCCAGCAGTTTAAGCAGGGATTATGAAAAACTGTTTTTT. Translating gives CASSLSRDYEKLFF. The V gene is TRBV28, the J gene TRBJ1-4, with D perhaps matching TRBD1 (5 bases). Germline V lookup: CDR1 MDHEN, CDR2 SYDVKM. Trimming left V 2 bases short and J 6 bases short, with 10 bases between. CDR3 length: 14 residues. Looking up the rest from reference TRBV28 and TRBJ1-4 gives the full variable domain: DVKVTQSSRYLVKRTGEKVFLECVQDMDHENMFWYRQDPGLGLRLIYFSYDVKMKEKGDIPEGYSVSREKKERFSLILESASTNQTSMYLCASSLSRDYEKLFFGSGTQLSVL.

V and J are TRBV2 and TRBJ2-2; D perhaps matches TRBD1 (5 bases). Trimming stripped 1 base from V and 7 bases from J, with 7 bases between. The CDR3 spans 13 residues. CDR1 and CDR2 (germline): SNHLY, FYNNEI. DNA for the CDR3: TGTGCCAGCAGTGAAGTAAGGGGCGGGGAGCTGTTTTTT. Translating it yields CASSEVRGGELFF.

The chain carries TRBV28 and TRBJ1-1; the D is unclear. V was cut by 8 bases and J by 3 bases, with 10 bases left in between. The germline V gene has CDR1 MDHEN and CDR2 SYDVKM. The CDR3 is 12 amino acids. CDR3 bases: TGTGCCAGCGGTGCGTTTTACACTGAAGCTTTCTTT. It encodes CASGAFYTEAFF.

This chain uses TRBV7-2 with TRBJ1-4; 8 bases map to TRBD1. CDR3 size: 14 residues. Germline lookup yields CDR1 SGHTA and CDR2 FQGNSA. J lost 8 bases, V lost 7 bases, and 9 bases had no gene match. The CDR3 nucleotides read TGTGCCAGCAAATCTGGGGCAGGGGGCGAAAAACTGTTTTTT. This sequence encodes CASKSGAGGEKLFF. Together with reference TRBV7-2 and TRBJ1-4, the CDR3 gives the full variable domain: GAGVSQSPSNKVTEKGKDVELRCDPISGHTALYWYRQSLGQGLEFLIYFQGNSAPDKSGLPSDRFSAERTGGSVSTLTIQRTQQEDSAVYLCASKSGAGGEKLFFGSGTQLSVL.

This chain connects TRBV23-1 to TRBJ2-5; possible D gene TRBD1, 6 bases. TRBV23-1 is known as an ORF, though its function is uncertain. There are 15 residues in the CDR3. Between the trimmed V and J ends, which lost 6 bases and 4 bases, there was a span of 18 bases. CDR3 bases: TGCGCCAGCAGCCGGGTACAGGGTAGAGGAGAGACCCAGTACTTC. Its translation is CASSRVQGRGETQYF.

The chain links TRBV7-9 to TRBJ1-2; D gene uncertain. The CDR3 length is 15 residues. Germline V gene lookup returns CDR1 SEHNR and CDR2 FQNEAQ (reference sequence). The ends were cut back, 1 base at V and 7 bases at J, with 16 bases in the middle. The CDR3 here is CASSLESGPGSGYTF. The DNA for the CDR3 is TGTGCCAGCAGCTTAGAGTCTGGGCCTGGGAGTGGCTACACCTTC.

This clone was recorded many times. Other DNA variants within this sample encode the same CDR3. CDR3 in amino acids: CASSFRENNEQFF. In DNA form, the CDR3 reads TGTGCCAGCAGTTTTCGAGAGAACAATGAGCAGTTCTTC. V usage is TRBV27 and J usage is TRBJ2-1, with D uncertain. Trimming shortened V by 3 bases and J by 5 bases, and 8 bases separated the two germline ends. The CDR3 length is 13 residues. CDR1 is MNHEY and CDR2 is SMNVEV in the germline V gene (reference sequence).

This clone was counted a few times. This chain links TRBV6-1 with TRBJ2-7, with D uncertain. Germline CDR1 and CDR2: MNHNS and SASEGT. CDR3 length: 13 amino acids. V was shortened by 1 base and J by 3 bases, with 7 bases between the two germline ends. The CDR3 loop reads CASSEGLNYEQYF. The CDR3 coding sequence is TGTGCCAGCAGTGAAGGACTCAACTACGAGCAGTACTTC.

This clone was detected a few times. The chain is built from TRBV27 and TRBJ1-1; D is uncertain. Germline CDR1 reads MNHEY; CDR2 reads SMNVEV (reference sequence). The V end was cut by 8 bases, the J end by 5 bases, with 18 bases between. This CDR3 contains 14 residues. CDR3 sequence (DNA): TGTGCCAGCGCGTCTTTACAGACCAGGACTGAAGCTTTCTTT. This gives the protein CASASLQTRTEAFF.

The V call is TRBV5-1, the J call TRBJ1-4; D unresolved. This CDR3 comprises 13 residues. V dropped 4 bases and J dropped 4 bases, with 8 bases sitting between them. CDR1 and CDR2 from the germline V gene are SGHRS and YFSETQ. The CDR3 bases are TGCGCCAGCAGCCGAGAGGTTAATGAAAAACTGTTTTTT. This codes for CASSREVNEKLFF.

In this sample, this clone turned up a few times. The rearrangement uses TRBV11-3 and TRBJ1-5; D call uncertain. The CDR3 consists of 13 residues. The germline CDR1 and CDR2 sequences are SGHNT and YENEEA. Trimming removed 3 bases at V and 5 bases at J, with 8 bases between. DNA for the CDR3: TGTGCCAGCAGCTTCGTTCCGGATCAGCCCCAGCATTTT. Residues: CASSFVPDQPQHF.

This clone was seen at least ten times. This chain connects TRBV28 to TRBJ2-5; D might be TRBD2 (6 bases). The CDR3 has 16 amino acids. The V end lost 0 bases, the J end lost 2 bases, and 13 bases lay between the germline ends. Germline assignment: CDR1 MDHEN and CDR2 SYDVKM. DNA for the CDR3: TGTGCCAGCAGTTTATGGGCCGGACTACCTCAAGAGACCCAGTACTTC. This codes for CASSLWAGLPQETQYF.

The CDR3 nucleotides read TGTGCCAGCAGTACCACAGAGACAGGTCGCTACACCTTC. Its protein product is CASSTTETGRYTF. This chain joins TRBV28 and TRBJ1-2, with D tentatively TRBD1 (6 bases). CDR1 and CDR2 from the germline V gene are MDHEN and SYDVKM. The CDR3 consists of 13 residues. The V and J ends lost 5 bases and 9 bases respectively, with 16 bases between them.

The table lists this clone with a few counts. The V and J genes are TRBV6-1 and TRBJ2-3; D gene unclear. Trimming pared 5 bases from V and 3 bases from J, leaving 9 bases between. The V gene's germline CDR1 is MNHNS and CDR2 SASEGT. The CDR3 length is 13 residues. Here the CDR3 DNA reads TGTGCCAGCAGTCCAGCCGGGACAGATACGCAGTATTTT. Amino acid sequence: CASSPAGTDTQYF.

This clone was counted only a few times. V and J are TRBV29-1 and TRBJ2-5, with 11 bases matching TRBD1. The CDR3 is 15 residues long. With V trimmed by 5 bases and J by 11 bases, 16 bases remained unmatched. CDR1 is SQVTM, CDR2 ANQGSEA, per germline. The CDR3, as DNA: TGCAGCGTTTCGCAGGGGACAGGGGGGCTTCGGGAGCAGTACTTC. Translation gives CSVSQGTGGLREQYF.

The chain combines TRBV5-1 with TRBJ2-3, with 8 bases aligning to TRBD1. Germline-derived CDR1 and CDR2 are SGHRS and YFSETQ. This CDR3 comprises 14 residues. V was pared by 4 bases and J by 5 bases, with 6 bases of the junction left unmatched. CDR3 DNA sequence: TGCGCCAGCAGCGCTGGGACAGGCGTAGATACGCAGTATTTT. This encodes CASSAGTGVDTQYF.

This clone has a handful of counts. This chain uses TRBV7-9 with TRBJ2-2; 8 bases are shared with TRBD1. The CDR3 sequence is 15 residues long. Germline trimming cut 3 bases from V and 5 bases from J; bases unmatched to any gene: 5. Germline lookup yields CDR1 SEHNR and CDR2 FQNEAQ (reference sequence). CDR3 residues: CASSFGQGSTGELFF. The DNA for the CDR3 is TGTGCCAGCAGCTTCGGACAGGGCTCAACCGGGGAGCTGTTTTTT. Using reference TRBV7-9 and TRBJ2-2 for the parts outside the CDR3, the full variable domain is DTGVSQNPRHKITKRGQNVTFRCDPISEHNRLYWYRQTLGQGPEFLTYFQNEAQLEKSRLLSDRFSAERPKGSFSTLEIQRTEQGDSAMYLCASSFGQGSTGELFFGEGSRLTVL.